The rows below give T cell receptor beta chains drawn from one sample of a study of blood T cell repertoires in COVID-19. Method: immunoSEQ multiplex PCR; TCRdb's copy keeps in-frame clones and lacks some. This table has around 310,000 clones, around nine tenths appearing once. The sample taken for sequencing was PBMCs or T cells enriched from blood (not recorded which). The receptor source for this set is a man under 40 who had recovered from COVID-19. CDR3s include the opening cysteine and the closing phenylalanine or tryptophan. The D gene is left open where the match is weak. Only some rows state a clone size, as once, few, many or a class for expanded clones.

J	V	length	size	D	CDR3	DNA
TRBJ1-2	TRBV4-1	15	.	.	CASSQEGASNYGYTF	TGCGCCAGCAGCCAAGAGGGGGCCTCTAACTATGGCTACACCTTC
TRBJ1-5	TRBV5-4	18	.	TRBD1	CASSLAWTGELSNQPQHF	TGTGCCAGCAGCTTGGCCTGGACAGGGGAACTTAGCAATCAGCCCCAGCATTTT
TRBJ2-7	TRBV10-2	15	.	TRBD2	CASKPRGGETYEQYF	TGCGCCAGCAAGCCCCGCGGGGGGGAGACCTACGAGCAGTACTTC
TRBJ1-3	TRBV28	15	.	TRBD1	CATNDRGLSGNTIYF	TGTGCCACTAACGACAGGGGCCTCTCTGGAAACACCATATATTTT
TRBJ2-2	TRBV10-3	18	.	TRBD2	CAISEWIAGGPTTGELFF	TGTGCCATCAGTGAGTGGATAGCGGGGGGGCCTACAACCGGGGAGCTGTTTTTT
TRBJ2-1	TRBV10-2	13	.	.	CASSTRKYNEQFF	TGCGCCAGCAGTACTAGAAAATACAATGAGCAGTTCTTC
TRBJ2-3	TRBV25-1	11	.	.	CASRFSDTQYF	TGTGCCAGCAGGTTCTCAGATACGCAGTATTTT
TRBJ1-4	TRBV27	16	.	.	CASSSKWGATNEKLFF	TGTGCCAGCAGTTCCAAGTGGGGGGCAACTAATGAAAAACTGTTTTTT
TRBJ2-1	TRBV4-2	16	.	TRBD2	CASSPVVTSGNNEQFF	TGTGCCAGCAGCCCTGTTGTCACTAGCGGAAACAATGAGCAGTTCTTC
TRBJ1-4	TRBV30	14	.	TRBD1	CAWTPGQGEEKLFF	TGTGCCTGGACCCCGGGACAGGGCGAAGAAAAACTGTTTTTT
TRBJ2-7	TRBV7-5	15	.	.	CVRSLGGQGGYEQYF	TGTGTCAGAAGCTTAGGGGGACAGGGAGGCTACGAGCAGTACTTC
TRBJ2-7	TRBV6-6	15	.	.	CASSYGRRGSYEQYF	TGTGCCAGCAGTTACGGTAGGAGGGGTTCTTACGAGCAGTACTTC
TRBJ1-2	TRBV19	14	.	TRBD1	CASSQPGQGYGYTF	TGTGCCAGTAGTCAACCGGGACAGGGATATGGCTACACCTTC
TRBJ1-4	TRBV7-2	15	.	TRBD1	CASSTGTVVGEKLFF	TGTGCCAGCAGCACCGGGACAGTTGTGGGTGAAAAACTGTTTTTT
TRBJ2-7	TRBV10-3	14	.	.	CATKTSTGLYEQYF	TGTGCCACCAAGACCTCGACAGGATTATACGAGCAGTACTTC
TRBJ1-6	TRBV28	15	.	.	CASAPTWGVNSPLHF	TGTGCCAGCGCACCAACTTGGGGCGTGAATTCACCCCTCCACTTT
TRBJ2-6	TRBV7-9	15	.	TRBD1	CARGQGGSGANVLTF	TGTGCCAGAGGACAGGGTGGGTCTGGGGCCAACGTCCTGACTTTC
TRBJ1-4	TRBV7-9	13	once	.	CASSSKGYEKLFF	TGTGCCAGCAGCTCGAAGGGGTATGAAAAACTGTTTTTT
TRBJ2-7	TRBV19	14	.	TRBD1	CASSAQDRGYEQYF	TGTGCCAGTAGTGCCCAGGACAGGGGCTACGAGCAGTACTTC
TRBJ2-7	TRBV6-5	15	once	.	CASSRGGTVTYEQYF	TGTGCCAGCAGCCGTGGCGGGACAGTAACATACGAGCAGTACTTC
TRBJ1-3	TRBV10-2	15	.	.	CASSTDTISGNTIYF	TGCGCCAGCAGTACCGACACCATCTCTGGAAACACCATATATTTT
TRBJ1-4	TRBV28	14	.	.	CASSLGAANEKLFF	TGTGCCAGCAGCCTGGGAGCGGCTAATGAAAAACTGTTTTTT